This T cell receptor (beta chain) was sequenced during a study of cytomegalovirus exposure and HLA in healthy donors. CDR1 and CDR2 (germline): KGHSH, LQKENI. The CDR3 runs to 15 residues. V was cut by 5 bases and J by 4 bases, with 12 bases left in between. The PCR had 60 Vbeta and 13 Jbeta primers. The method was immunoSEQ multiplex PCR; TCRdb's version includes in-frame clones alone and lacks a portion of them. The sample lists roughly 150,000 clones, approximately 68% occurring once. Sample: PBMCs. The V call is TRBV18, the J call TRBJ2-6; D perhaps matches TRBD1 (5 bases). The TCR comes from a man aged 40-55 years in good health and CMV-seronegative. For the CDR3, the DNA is TGTGCCAGCTCAACAGGACGAAACGGGGCCAACGTCCTGACTTTC. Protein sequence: CASSTGRNGANVLTF.